This paragraph covers one TCR beta chain sequence. The antigen is undetermined. Each CDR3 protein gets one entry after TCRdb re-called the RT-PCR reads with MiXCR. Among about 830,000 distinct CDR3 sequences listed, less than 20% were seen once. This specimen comes from a study of response to subunit inactivated influenza vaccine. Study-wide findings and caveats: Only a handful of new T cells, the authors suggested, are recruited with each seasonal influenza vaccination.

Sequenced material: PBMCs from blood, taken 5 days after vaccination. The clonotype originates from a man aged 45-60 years who received an inactivated influenza vaccine.

DNA of the CDR3: TGCGCCAGCAGCCGTCCTAATTCCACCGGGACAGTACAAGAGACCCAGTACTTC. Protein product: CASSRPNSTGTVQETQYF. The V and J genes are TRBV5-1 and TRBJ2-5; TRBD1 aligns across 7 bases. The CDR3 loop spans 18 amino acids. V was clipped by 4 bases and J by 2 bases; unmatched bases: 17. CDR1 is SGHRS and CDR2 is YFSETQ in the germline V gene.